This T cell receptor beta chain was sequenced during a study of CD8+CD57+ T cells in acquired aplastic anemia. Overall study results and limits: Over 25 shared CD8+ CDR3s appeared highly expressed within patients' immunodominant clones.

CDR1 is KGHDR, CDR2 SFDVKD, per germline. Trimming pared 7 bases from V and 0 bases from J, leaving 13 bases between. The CDR3 has 15 residues. About this clonotype: Its antigen remains unidentified.

Profiles of TCR beta VDJ and CDR3 were generated from a genomic DNA template. TCRdb recomputed calls from the reads with MiXCR, one row per CDR3 protein. The repertoire includes about 180,000 distinct CDR3 sequences, roughly 60% of them detected once, and about 39% sits in the top ten. Sequencing involved patients with CD8+CD57+ cell expansion previously shown by flow cytometry. The source is a human donor with aplastic anemia. The V call is TRBV24-1, the J call TRBJ2-3, with D perhaps matching TRBD1 (6 bases). Sequenced material: sorted CD4+, CD8+, or CD8+CD57+ T cells (not recorded which) from PBMCs. Written as DNA, the CDR3 is TGTGCCACCAGATACAGGGAATATAGCACAGATACGCAGTATTTT. Amino acids: CATRYREYSTDTQYF.